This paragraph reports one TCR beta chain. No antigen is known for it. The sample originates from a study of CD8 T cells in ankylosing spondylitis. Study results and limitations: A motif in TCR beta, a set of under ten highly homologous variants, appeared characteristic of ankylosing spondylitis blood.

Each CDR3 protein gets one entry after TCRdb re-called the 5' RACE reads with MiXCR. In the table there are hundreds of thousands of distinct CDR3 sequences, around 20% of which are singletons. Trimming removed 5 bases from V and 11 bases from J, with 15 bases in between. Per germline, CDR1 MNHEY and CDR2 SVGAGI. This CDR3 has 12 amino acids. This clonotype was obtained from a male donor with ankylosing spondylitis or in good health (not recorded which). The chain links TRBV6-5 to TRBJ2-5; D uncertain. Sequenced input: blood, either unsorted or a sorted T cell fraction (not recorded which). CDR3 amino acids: CASSPPGSAQYF. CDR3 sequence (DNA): TGTGCCAGCAGTCCCCCCGGCAGCGCTCAGTACTTC.